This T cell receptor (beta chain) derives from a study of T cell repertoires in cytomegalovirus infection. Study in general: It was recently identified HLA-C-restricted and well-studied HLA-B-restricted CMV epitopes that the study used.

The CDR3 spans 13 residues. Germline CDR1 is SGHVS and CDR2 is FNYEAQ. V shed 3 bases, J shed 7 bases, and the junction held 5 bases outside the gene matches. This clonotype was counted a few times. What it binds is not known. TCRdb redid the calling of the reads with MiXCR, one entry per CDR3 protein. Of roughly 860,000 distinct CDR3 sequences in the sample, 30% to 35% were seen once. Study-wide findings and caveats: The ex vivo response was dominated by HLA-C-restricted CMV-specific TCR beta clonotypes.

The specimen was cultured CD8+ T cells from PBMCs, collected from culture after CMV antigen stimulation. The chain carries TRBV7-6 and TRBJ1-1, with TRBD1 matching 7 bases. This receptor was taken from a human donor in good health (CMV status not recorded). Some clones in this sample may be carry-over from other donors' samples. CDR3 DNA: TGTGCCAGCAGCTTGGGGGACAGCATTGAAGCTTTCTTT. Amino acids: CASSLGDSIEAFF.